A single sample gave rise to the 3 T cell receptor beta chains below, sequenced in a study of blood T cell repertoires in COVID-19. Method: immunoSEQ multiplex PCR; TCRdb's copy keeps in-frame clones and lacks some. The data show a few hundred thousand clones, about 89% seen once. Material for sequencing was PBMCs or T cells enriched from blood (not recorded which). The receptors shown here come from a human donor in a cohort exposed to, infected with or recovered from COVID-19 (not recorded which). The donor label of this sample is uncertain.

This chain links TRBV5-8 with TRBJ1-2, with D maybe TRBD1 (5 bases). The CDR3 has 14 residues. Trimming removed 2 bases at V and 8 bases at J, with 16 bases between. CDR1 is SGHTS and CDR2 is YDEGEE in the germline V gene. CDR3 bases: TGTGCCAGCAGCTTTGAACAGGCAATGGGGGGCTACACCTTC. It encodes CASSFEQAMGGYTF.

This clone was seen just once. Different DNA sequences within this sample yield the same CDR3. The chain links TRBV9 to TRBJ1-1; D is unresolved. The CDR3 contains 14 residues. The V gene's germline CDR1 is SGDLS and CDR2 YYNGEE. V gave up 0 bases and J gave up 1 base, with 7 bases separating them. The CDR3 region is CASSVGQKNTEAFF. The CDR3 region has the DNA TGTGCCAGCAGCGTAGGGCAAAAGAACACTGAAGCTTTCTTT.

The V call is TRBV6-1, the J call TRBJ1-6; D may be TRBD1 (6 bases). This CDR3 is 15 amino acids long. Trimming pared 1 base from V and 7 bases from J, leaving 11 bases between. The germline V gene encodes CDR1 MNHNS and CDR2 SASEGT. The CDR3 DNA sequence: TGTGCCAGCAGTGAAGGGCAGGGGAGAAATTCACCCCTCCACTTT. This codes for CASSEGQGRNSPLHF.